The rows below give T cell receptor beta chains drawn from one sample of a study of T cells in localized non-small cell lung cancer. Measured with immunoSEQ multiplex PCR; TCRdb has only the in-frame clones, and not every one. The sample gives tens of thousands of clones, about four fifths of which show up once; roughly 14% is in the top ten. This specimen was peripheral blood, taken before any cancer treatment. The receptor set was obtained from a female donor over 55 with stage I lung adenocarcinoma. CDR3s include the opening cysteine and the closing phenylalanine or tryptophan.

V,CDR3
TRBV18,CASSLVPGGYGYTF
TRBV5-1,CASSPGPTQETQYF
TRBV9,CASSVAGMNTEAFF
TRBV20-1,CSARVPYEQYF
TRBV7-3,CASSPSGGLTGELFF
TRBV5-1,CASSHFETGAYEQYF
TRBV10-3,CAIRAPGTDYGYTF
TRBV7-3,CASSLTASPGLADNEQFF
TRBV5-1,CASSLSGSGTGNQPQHF
TRBV5-1,CASSQTGGSGNTIYF
TRBV19,CASRSLEGGGASVWGYTF
TRBV7-9,CASRGGQDYNSPLHF
TRBV11-2,CASSYTTGQGSTYEQYF
TRBV7-3,CASSLSTDTQYF
TRBV11-2,CASSLEQGRGQPQHF
TRBV11-3,CASSLRDRGLGITF
TRBV11-2,CASSSPGLGSVQYF
TRBV28,CASSQRDRGTDTQYF
TRBV4-1,CASSQDWDRGSPLHF
TRBV19,CASSIEWAQETQYF
TRBV6-1,CASGSGTGVQPQHF
TRBV14,CASSQDQNTEAFF
TRBV5-1,CASSATGDNSPLHF
TRBV11-2,CASSFEGDSNTGELFF
TRBV6-6,CASSVGGQPQHF
TRBV9,CASGGDGNTIYF
TRBV6-1,CASSEGEQGKQYF
TRBV5-1,CASSFRTSGSYNEQFF